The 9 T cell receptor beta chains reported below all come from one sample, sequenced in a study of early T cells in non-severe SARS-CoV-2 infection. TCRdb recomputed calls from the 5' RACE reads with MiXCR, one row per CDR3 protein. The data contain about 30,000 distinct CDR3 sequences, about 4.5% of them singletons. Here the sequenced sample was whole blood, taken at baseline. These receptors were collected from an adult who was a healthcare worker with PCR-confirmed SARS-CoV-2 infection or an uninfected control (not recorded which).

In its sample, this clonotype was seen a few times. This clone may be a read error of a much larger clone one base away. In nucleotides, the CDR3 is TGTGCCAGCAAGAAGGATTACTCTGGGGACAACGTCCTGACTTTC. Protein: CASKKDYSGDNVLTF. The V call is TRBV2, the J call TRBJ2-6; D uncertain. Germline CDR1 reads SNHLY; CDR2 reads FYNNEI. The CDR3 extends over 15 amino acids.

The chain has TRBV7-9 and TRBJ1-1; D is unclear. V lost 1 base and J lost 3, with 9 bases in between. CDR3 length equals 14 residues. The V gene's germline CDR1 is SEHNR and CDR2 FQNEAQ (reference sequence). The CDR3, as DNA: TGTGCCAGCAGCTTAGTGCCGGACCACACTGAAGCTTTCTTT. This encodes CASSLVPDHTEAFF.

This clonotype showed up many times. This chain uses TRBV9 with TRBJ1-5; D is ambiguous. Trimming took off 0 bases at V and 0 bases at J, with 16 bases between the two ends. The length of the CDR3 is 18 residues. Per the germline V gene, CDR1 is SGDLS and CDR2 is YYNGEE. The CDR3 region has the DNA TGTGCCAGCAGCGTAGACCCCTCAAGCCCCTATAGCAATCAGCCCCAGCATTTT. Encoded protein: CASSVDPSSPYSNQPQHF.

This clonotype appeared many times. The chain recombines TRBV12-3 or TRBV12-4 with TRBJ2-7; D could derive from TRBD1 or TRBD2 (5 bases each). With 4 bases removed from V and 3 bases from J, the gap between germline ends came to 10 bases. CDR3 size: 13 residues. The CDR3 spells CASSSGTGYEQYF. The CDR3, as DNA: TGTGCCAGCAGTTCCGGGACGGGCTACGAGCAGTACTTC.

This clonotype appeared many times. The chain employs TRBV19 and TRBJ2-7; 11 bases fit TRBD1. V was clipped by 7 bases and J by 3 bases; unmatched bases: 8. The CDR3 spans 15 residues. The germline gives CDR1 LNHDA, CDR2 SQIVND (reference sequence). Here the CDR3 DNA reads TGTGCCAGTATGAAAGGGGGACAGGGGGGCTACGAGCAGTACTTC. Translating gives CASMKGGQGGYEQYF.

CDR3 bases: TGTGCCAGCAGTTTCCCCCCACCGGGACTAGCGGGAGGCTCTTCCTACAATGAGCAGTTCTTC. Amino acid sequence: CASSFPPPGLAGGSSYNEQFF. The chain uses TRBV6-6 and TRBJ2-1, with 15 bases identical to TRBD2. CDR3 length: 21 amino acids. Per the germline V gene, CDR1 is MNHNY and CDR2 is SVGAGI (reference sequence). Losses at the gene ends were 4 bases for V and 1 base for J; bases not matched to a gene: 14.

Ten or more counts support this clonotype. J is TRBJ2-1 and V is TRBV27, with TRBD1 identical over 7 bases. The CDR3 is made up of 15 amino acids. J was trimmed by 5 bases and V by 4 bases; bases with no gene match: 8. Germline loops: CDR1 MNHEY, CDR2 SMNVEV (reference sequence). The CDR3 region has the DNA TGTGCCAGCAGTTCCCACAGGGGTCCTAACAATGAGCAGTTCTTC. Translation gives CASSSHRGPNNEQFF.

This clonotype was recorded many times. The CDR3 protein is CATSEQGVVYGYTF. The CDR3, as DNA: TGTGCCACCAGTGAGCAAGGGGTCGTCTATGGCTACACCTTC. The J gene is TRBJ1-2, the V gene TRBV24-1; D is perhaps TRBD1 (5 bases). The germline V gene encodes CDR1 KGHDR and CDR2 SFDVKD. The CDR3 length is 14 residues. Trimming stripped 4 bases from V and 4 bases from J, with 12 bases between.

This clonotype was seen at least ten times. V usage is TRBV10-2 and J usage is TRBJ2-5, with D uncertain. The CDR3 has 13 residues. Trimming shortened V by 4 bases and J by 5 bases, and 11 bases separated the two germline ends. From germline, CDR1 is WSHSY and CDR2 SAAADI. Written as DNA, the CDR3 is TGCGCCAGCAGTGTGATGTTTGGGGAGACCCAGTACTTC. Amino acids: CASSVMFGETQYF.